This T cell receptor beta chain was captured in a study of immune evolution from preneoplasia to lung adenocarcinoma. As concerns this clone: What it recognizes is unknown.

Here immunoSEQ multiplex PCR was the method, and the copy in TCRdb shows in-frame clones only, minus some. The table shows 3,800 or so clones, with roughly nine tenths occurring only once. Study-wide findings and caveats: Later-stage lesions appeared to have more T cells, more diversity, less clonality.

The germline V gene has CDR1 MDHEN and CDR2 SYDVKM. The V segment lost 3 bases and the J segment 5 bases; nucleotides outside the gene matches: 15. The CDR3 sequence is 18 residues long. Sequences were obtained from FFPE minimally invasive lung adenocarcinoma tissue. The chain uses TRBV28 and TRBJ2-3; the match to TRBD2 covers 9 bases. The origin of this receptor is a donor of 70 years or more with lung adenocarcinoma. The CDR3 DNA sequence: TGTGCCAGCAGTTTTTTCACCGGGGCGGGAGGGTTTCAAGATACGCAGTATTTT. Its translation: CASSFFTGAGGFQDTQYF.